This T cell receptor beta chain was captured by sequencing in a study of blood T cells in healthy people across ages. Then a second PCR, running roughly 7 to 12 cycles, was carried out with a sample-barcoded 5' primer and a J-beta primer mix. Via MiXCR, TCRdb re-called the 5' RACE reads, giving one row per CDR3 protein. The profile covers 750,000 to 950,000 distinct CDR3 sequences, with approximately 24% appearing a single time and 2.5% to 3.5% taken by the ten largest. The sample holds a few counts of this clonotype. One end of the junction does not line up with germline, which may come from a read error. This CDR3 comprises 11 residues. The germline CDR1 and CDR2 sequences are MDHEN and SYDVKM. The same data also contributed to another study, on T cells of mothers and their children.

The sequencing sample was made of blood. This chain links TRBV28 with TRBJ2-7; D could derive from TRBD1 or TRBD2 (5 bases each). The TCR comes from a boy under 18 in good health. CDR3 amino acids: CASSSTGRENF. CDR3 sequence (DNA): TGTGCCAGCAGTTCAACAGGCAGGGAGAACTTC. The variable domain in full, completed from reference TRBV28 and TRBJ2-7, reads DVKVTQSSRYLVKRTGEKVFLECVQDMDHENMFWYRQDPGLGLRLIYFSYDVKMKEKGDIPEGYSVSREKKERFSLILESASTNQTSMYLCASSSTGRENFGPGTRLTVT.